One sample yielded the 12 T cell receptor beta chains listed below, sequenced in a study of cytomegalovirus exposure and HLA in healthy donors. Sequenced by immunoSEQ multiplex PCR; TCRdb stores in-frame clones only, minus some. The table has over 200,000 clones, over 80% seen once. The material sequenced was PBMCs. All receptors come from a woman in her late teens or twenties in good health and CMV-seronegative.

The gene calls are TRBV29-1 and TRBJ1-4, with D possibly TRBD1 on 5 matching bases. The CDR3 has 14 residues. Germline assignment: CDR1 SQVTM and CDR2 ANQGSEA. The V and J ends lost 0 bases and 8 bases respectively, with 13 bases between them. The CDR3 spells CSVEDPQGSEKLFF. The CDR3 DNA reads as TGCAGCGTTGAAGATCCCCAGGGTAGCGAAAAACTGTTTTTT.

The chain has TRBV27 and TRBJ2-2; D tentatively reads TRBD1 or TRBD2 (6 bases each). The CDR3 covers 15 residues. CDR1 and CDR2 (germline): MNHEY, SMNVEV (reference sequence). The V gene lost 8 bases and the J gene lost 5 bases, with 18 bases spanning the gap. CDR3 nucleotides: TGTGCCAGCGGGGAAGGGGGGATCGGGACCGGGGAGCTGTTTTTT. Translated: CASGEGGIGTGELFF.

The chain recombines TRBV5-1 with TRBJ2-1, with 11 bases that match TRBD2. V shed 2 bases, J shed 4 bases, and the junction held 2 bases outside the gene matches. The CDR3 is made up of 15 amino acids. Germline loops: CDR1 SGHRS, CDR2 YFSETQ. The CDR3 DNA reads TGCGCCAGCAGCTTACTAGCGGGAGAGTACAATGAGCAGTTCTTC. Its translation: CASSLLAGEYNEQFF.

This clone was observed a few times. The V call is TRBV9, the J call TRBJ2-3; 7 bases match TRBD1. After removal of 0 bases from V and 6 bases from J, the junction contained 4 bases not matched to a gene. CDR1 and CDR2 (germline): SGDLS, YYNGEE. This CDR3 region has 14 residues. The CDR3 region is CASSVVGGPDTQYF. CDR3 bases: TGTGCCAGCAGCGTAGTAGGGGGCCCGGATACGCAGTATTTT.

This sequence joins TRBV27 and TRBJ1-6; D unresolved. Deletions cut 5 bases from V and 7 bases from J, with 15 bases between. The CDR3 totals 15 residues. Germline V lookup: CDR1 MNHEY, CDR2 SMNVEV (reference sequence). CDR3 DNA: TGTGCCAGCAGTCCGACTTGGACGGGAAATTCACCCCTCCACTTT. It specifies CASSPTWTGNSPLHF.

This sequence joins TRBV4-2 and TRBJ2-3; TRBD2 aligns across 9 bases. Germline trimming cut 0 bases from V and 3 bases from J; bases unmatched to any gene: 7. The CDR3 loop spans 17 amino acids. The germline V gene has CDR1 LGHNA and CDR2 YNFKEQ. In DNA form, the CDR3 reads TGTGCCAGCAGCCAAGAGTCCGCGGGGGGGCCAACAGATACGCAGTATTTT. This gives the protein CASSQESAGGPTDTQYF.

This chain connects TRBV18 to TRBJ2-7, with TRBD2 matching over 7 bases. The CDR3 contains 14 residues. Trimming took 3 bases from V and 1 from J; bases not matched to a gene: 3. Germline V gene sequence: CDR1 KGHSH, CDR2 LQKENI. CDR3 protein: CASSPGRESYEQYF. DNA of the CDR3: TGTGCCAGCTCACCGGGGCGGGAGTCCTACGAGCAGTACTTC.

The chain carries TRBV7-8 and TRBJ2-7; 10 positions match TRBD1. V shed 4 bases and J 5 bases; nucleotides not matched to a gene: 8. Looked up from germline, CDR1 is SGHVS and CDR2 is FQNEAQ. CDR3 length equals 15 residues. CDR3 nucleotide sequence: TGTGCCAGCAGCTGGCGGGACAGGGGAAGCCACGAGCAGTACTTC. Its protein is CASSWRDRGSHEQYF.

The chain combines TRBV29-1 with TRBJ2-1; 14 bases line up with TRBD2. CDR1 and CDR2 from the germline V gene are SQVTM and ANQGSEA. J lost 4 bases, V lost 6 bases, and 2 bases had no gene match. The length of the CDR3 is 14 residues. Here the CDR3 reads CSVGTSGSYNEQFF. CDR3 coding DNA: TGCAGCGTCGGGACTAGCGGGAGTTACAATGAGCAGTTCTTC.

The DNA for the CDR3 is TGTGCCAGCAGCCGAACTGGGAGCTCCTACGAGCAGTACTTC. It translates to CASSRTGSSYEQYF. The chain couples TRBV6-5 to TRBJ2-7, with D perhaps TRBD2 (5 bases). The CDR3 is 14 residues long. Germline V CDR1 and CDR2: MNHEY, SVGAGI. Between the trimmed V and J ends, which lost 6 bases and 0 bases, there was a span of 12 bases.

The J gene is TRBJ2-1, the V gene TRBV10-1; tentative D call: TRBD1 (6 bases). The CDR3 has 13 amino acids. V was shortened by 8 bases and J by 6 bases, with 14 bases between the two germline ends. Germline V lookup: CDR1 WNHNN, CDR2 SYGVQD (reference sequence). For the CDR3, the DNA is TGCGCCAGCGGTTTACAGGGCAGCAATGAGCAGTTCTTC. It is translated as CASGLQGSNEQFF.

This sequence joins TRBV27 and TRBJ2-7; D gene ambiguous. CDR1 and CDR2 (germline): MNHEY, SMNVEV (reference sequence). The V gene lost 6 bases and the J gene lost 3 bases, with 12 bases spanning the gap. The CDR3 runs to 13 residues. This CDR3 reads CASRLHDRYEQYF. The CDR3 DNA follows: TGTGCCAGCAGACTACACGACCGCTACGAGCAGTACTTC.